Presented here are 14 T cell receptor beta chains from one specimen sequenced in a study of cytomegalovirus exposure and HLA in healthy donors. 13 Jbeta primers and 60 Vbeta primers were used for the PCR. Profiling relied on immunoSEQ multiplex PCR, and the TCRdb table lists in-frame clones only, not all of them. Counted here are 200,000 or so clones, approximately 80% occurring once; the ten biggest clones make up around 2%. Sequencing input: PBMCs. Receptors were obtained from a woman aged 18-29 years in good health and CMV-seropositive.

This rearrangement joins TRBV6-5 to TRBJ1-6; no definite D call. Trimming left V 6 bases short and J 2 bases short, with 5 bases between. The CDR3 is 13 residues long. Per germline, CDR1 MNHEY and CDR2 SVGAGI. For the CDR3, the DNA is TGTGCCAGCAGCAGGACCTATAATTCACCCCTCCACTTT. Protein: CASSRTYNSPLHF.

The CDR3 loop is CASSAQRGGQTDTQYF. The CDR3 coding sequence is TGTGCCAGCAGTGCACAGAGGGGGGGGCAGACAGATACGCAGTATTTT. This chain joins TRBV6-1 and TRBJ2-3, with a tentative D call TRBD2 (7 bases). CDR3 length: 16 amino acids. Germline CDR1 is MNHNS and CDR2 is SASEGT. V was trimmed by 4 bases and J by 3 bases, leaving 17 bases between them.

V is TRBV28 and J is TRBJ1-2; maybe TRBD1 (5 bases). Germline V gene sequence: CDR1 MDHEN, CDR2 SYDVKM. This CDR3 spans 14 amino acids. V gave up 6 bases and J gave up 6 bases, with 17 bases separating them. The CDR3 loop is CASRLAGGGNGYTF. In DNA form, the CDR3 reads TGTGCCAGCAGACTAGCCGGGGGTGGGAATGGCTACACCTTC.

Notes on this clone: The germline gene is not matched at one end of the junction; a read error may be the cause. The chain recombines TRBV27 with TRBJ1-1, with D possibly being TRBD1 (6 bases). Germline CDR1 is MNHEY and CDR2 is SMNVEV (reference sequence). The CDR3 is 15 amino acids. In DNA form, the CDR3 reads TGTGCCAGCTCGCCCTCAGCCGGGGGGCGTCCCCCCCTGACCTTT. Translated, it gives CASSPSAGGRPPLTF.

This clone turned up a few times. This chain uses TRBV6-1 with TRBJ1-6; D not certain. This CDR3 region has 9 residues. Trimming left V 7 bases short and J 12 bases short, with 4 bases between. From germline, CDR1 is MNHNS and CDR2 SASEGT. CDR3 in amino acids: CASTVPLHF. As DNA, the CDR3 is TGTGCCAGCACCGTACCCCTCCACTTT.

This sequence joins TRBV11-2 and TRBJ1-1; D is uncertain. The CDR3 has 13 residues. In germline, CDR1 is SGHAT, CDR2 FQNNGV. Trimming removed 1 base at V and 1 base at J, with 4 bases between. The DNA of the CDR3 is TGTGCCAGCAGCTTAGCGGGGAACACTGAAGCTTTCTTT. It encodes CASSLAGNTEAFF.

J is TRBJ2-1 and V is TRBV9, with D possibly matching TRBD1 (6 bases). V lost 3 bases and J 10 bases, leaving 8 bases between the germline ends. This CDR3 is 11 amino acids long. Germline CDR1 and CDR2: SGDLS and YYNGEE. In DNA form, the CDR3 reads TGTGCCAGCAGCGCTCAGGGGGAGCAGTTCTTC. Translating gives CASSAQGEQFF.

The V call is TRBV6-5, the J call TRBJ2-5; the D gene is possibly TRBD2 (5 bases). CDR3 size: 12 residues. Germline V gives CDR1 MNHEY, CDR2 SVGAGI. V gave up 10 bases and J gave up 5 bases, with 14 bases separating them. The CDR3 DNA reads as TGTGCCACTGGTCGGGGTCGGGAGACCCAGTACTTC. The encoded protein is CATGRGRETQYF.

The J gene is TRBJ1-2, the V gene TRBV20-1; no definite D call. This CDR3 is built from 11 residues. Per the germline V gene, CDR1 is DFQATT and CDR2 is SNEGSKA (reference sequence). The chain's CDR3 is CRVGEDYGYTF. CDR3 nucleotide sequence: TGCAGGGTCGGGGAGGACTATGGCTACACCTTC.

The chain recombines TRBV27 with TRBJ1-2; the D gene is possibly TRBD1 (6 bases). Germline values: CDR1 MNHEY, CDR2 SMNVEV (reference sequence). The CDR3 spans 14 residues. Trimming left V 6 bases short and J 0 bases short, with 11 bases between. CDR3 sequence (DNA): TGTGCCAGCAGCCACGGACAGTCTAACTATGGCTACACCTTC. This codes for CASSHGQSNYGYTF.

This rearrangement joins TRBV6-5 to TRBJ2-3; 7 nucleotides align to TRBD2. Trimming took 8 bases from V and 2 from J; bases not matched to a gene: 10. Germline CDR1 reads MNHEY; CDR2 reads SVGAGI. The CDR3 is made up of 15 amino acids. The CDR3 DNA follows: TGTGCCAGCGTCTCGCGGGGGTCCCACACAGATACGCAGTATTTT. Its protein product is CASVSRGSHTDTQYF.

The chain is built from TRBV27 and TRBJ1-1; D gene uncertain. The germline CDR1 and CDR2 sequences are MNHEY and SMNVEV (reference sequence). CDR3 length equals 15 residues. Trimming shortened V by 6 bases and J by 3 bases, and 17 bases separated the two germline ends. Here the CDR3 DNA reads TGTGCCAGCAGCCGCGTAGGAGGAGGAGACACTGAAGCTTTCTTT. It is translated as CASSRVGGGDTEAFF.

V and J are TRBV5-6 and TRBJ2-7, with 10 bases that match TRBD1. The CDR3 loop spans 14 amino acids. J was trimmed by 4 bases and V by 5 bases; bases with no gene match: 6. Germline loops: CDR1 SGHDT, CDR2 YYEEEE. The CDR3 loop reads CASRPTGGRYEQYF. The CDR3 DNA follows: TGTGCCAGCAGGCCGACAGGGGGCCGGTACGAGCAGTACTTC.

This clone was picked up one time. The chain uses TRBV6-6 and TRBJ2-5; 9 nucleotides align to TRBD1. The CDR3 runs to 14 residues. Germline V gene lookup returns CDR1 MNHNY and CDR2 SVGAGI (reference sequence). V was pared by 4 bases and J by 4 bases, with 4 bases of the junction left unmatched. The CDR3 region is CASSSTGGGETQYF. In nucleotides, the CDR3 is TGTGCCAGCAGTTCTACAGGGGGCGGAGAGACCCAGTACTTC.